The 10 T cell receptor beta chains presented below share a single source sample, sequenced in a study of post-analysis software for immune sequencing data. Study-level results: Among roughly five TRBV segments more frequent in patients than controls were TRBV5-6, TRBV5-1 and TRBV20-1.

What these receptors recognize is not known. Researchers reported that TCR beta cDNA libraries carried unique molecular identifiers. TCRdb itself ran the PCR reads through MiXCR, one entry per CDR3 protein. The sample shows approximately 730,000 distinct CDR3 sequences, 25% to 30% of them seen only once. The source material was blood. These receptors came from a girl aged 10-17 years with multiple sclerosis.

The chain combines TRBV18 with TRBJ2-1, with no clear D. Germline CDR1 reads KGHSH; CDR2 reads LQKENI. CDR3 length equals 14 residues. Trimming pared 3 bases from V and 0 bases from J, leaving 6 bases between. CDR3 coding DNA: TGTGCCAGCTCACCGGAGAGCTCCTACAATGAGCAGTTCTTC. This sequence encodes CASSPESSYNEQFF.

V and J are TRBV7-2 and TRBJ2-5; either TRBD1 or TRBD2 may fit D (6 bases each). Germline values: CDR1 SGHTA, CDR2 FQGNSA. The CDR3 is 14 residues long. The ends were cut back, 7 bases at V and 5 bases at J, with 17 bases in the middle. The CDR3 here is CASTLPGGWETQYF. The DNA for the CDR3 is TGTGCCAGCACCCTCCCCGGGGGCTGGGAGACCCAGTACTTC.

The chain joins TRBV5-6 to TRBJ2-4, with TRBD1 matching over 8 bases. CDR3 length: 14 residues. The junction had 8 bases not matched to a gene; V was cut back by 4 bases and J by 8 bases. CDR1 is SGHDT and CDR2 is YYEEEE in the germline V gene. The CDR3 DNA follows: TGTGCCAGCAGCGGGGGACAGGCTGTGGACATTCAGTACTTC. Translating gives CASSGGQAVDIQYF.

On this clonotype itself: With a much larger clone just one base away, this may be a read error. This chain connects TRBV29-1 to TRBJ2-5, with D perhaps given as TRBD1 or TRBD2 (5 bases each). Judging by the DNA end, TRBJ2-7 fits better; the J call may be wrong. Germline V CDR1 and CDR2: SQVTM, ANQGSEA. The CDR3 is 13 residues long. This CDR3 reads CSVEEGARGEQYF. In DNA form, the CDR3 reads TGCAGCGTTGAAGAAGGGGCTCGGGGCGAGCAGTACTTC.

This clonotype has only a few counts. V usage is TRBV14 and J usage is TRBJ2-5, with TRBD2 identical over 11 bases. Germline V gene sequence: CDR1 SGHDN, CDR2 FVKESK. The CDR3 loop spans 16 amino acids. V was clipped by 5 bases and J by 4 bases; unmatched bases: 9. The CDR3 sequence is CASSSILAGVGETQYF. CDR3 bases: TGTGCCAGCAGCTCAATACTAGCGGGAGTGGGAGAGACCCAGTACTTC.

The chain carries TRBV2 and TRBJ1-5; TRBD1 is a possible D gene (5 bases). This CDR3 comprises 15 residues. V was clipped by 0 bases and J by 8 bases, with 14 bases between them. The germline gives CDR1 SNHLY, CDR2 FYNNEI. The CDR3 loop reads CASSEAQGPSEPQHF. The CDR3 coding sequence is TGTGCCAGCAGTGAAGCTCAGGGCCCATCGGAGCCCCAGCATTTT.

The chain joins TRBV29-1 to TRBJ1-1; no clear D gene. This CDR3 comprises 13 residues. V lost 1 base to trimming and J lost 1 base, with 7 bases between them. Germline V lookup: CDR1 SQVTM, CDR2 ANQGSEA. The CDR3 DNA follows: TGCAGCGTTGAAGCATCAGGGAACACTGAAGCTTTCTTT. Protein: CSVEASGNTEAFF.

This clonotype showed up just a few times. V and J are TRBV6-2 or TRBV6-3 and TRBJ1-1, with D possibly matching TRBD1 (6 bases). The CDR3 is made up of 12 amino acids. Trimming removed 6 bases from V and 8 bases from J, with 13 bases in between. CDR1 is MNHEY, CDR2 SVGEGT, per germline. The DNA of the CDR3 is TGTGCCAGCAGAGCTACAACAGGGGAAGCTTTCTTT. This gives the protein CASRATTGEAFF.

Only a few counts were recorded for this clonotype. This chain links TRBV7-2 with TRBJ1-3; D is uncertain. This CDR3 comprises 14 residues. The germline V and J ends were trimmed by 2 bases and 0 bases, with 5 bases remaining between them. The germline CDR1 and CDR2 sequences are SGHTA and FQGNSA. The CDR3 DNA is TGTGCCAGCAGCTTACAGAGCTCTGGAAACACCATATATTTT. Translating gives CASSLQSSGNTIYF.

This clonotype was recorded a few times. CDR3 sequence reads: CASSPREGKPYNEQFF. In DNA, the CDR3 is TGTGCCAGCAGCCCACGAGAGGGGAAACCTTACAATGAGCAGTTCTTC. The rearrangement uses TRBV11-2 and TRBJ2-1; the D gene could be TRBD1 or TRBD2 (5 bases each). The V and J ends lost 5 bases and 4 bases respectively, with 18 bases between them. This CDR3 has 16 residues. The germline gives CDR1 SGHAT, CDR2 FQNNGV.